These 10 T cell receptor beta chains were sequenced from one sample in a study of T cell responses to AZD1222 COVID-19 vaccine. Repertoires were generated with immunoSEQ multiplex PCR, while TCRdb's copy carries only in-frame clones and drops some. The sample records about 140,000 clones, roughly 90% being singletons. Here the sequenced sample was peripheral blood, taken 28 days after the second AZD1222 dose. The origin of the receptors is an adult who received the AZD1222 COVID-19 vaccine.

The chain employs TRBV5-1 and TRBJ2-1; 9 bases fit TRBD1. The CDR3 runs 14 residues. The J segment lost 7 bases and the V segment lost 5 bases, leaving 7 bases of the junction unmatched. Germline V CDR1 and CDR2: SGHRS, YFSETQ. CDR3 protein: CASSRDRVRNEQFF. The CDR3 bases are TGCGCCAGCAGTCGGGACAGGGTTCGAAATGAGCAGTTCTTC.

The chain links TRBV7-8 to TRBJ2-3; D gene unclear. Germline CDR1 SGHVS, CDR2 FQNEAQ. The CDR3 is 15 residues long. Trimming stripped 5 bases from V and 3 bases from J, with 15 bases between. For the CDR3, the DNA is TGTGCCAGCAGCACCGACGGACGACAAACAGATACGCAGTATTTT. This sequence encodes CASSTDGRQTDTQYF.

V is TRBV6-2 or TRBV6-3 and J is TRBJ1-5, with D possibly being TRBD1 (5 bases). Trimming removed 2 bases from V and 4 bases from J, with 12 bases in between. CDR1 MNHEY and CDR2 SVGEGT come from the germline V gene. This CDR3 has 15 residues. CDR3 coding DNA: TGTGCCAGCAGTTACAGAGGGACGGCTAATCAGCCCCAGCATTTT. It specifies CASSYRGTANQPQHF.

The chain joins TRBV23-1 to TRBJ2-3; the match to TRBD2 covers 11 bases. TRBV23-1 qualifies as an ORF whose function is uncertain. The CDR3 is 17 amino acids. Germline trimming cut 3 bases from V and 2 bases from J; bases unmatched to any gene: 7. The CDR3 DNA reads TGCGCCAGCAGTCACCTCCTGGGACTAGCGGCCACAGATACGCAGTATTTT. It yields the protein CASSHLLGLAATDTQYF.

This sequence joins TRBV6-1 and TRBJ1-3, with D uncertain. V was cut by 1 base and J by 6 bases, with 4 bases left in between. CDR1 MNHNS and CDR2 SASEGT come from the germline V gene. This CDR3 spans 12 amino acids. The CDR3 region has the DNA TGTGCCAGCAGTGAAGTGGTAAACACCATATATTTT. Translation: CASSEVVNTIYF.

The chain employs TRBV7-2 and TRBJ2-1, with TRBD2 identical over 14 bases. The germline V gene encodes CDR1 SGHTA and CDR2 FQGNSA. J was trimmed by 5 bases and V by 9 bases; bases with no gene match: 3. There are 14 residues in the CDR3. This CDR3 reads CASPGLAGDNEQFF. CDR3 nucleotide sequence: TGTGCCAGTCCGGGACTAGCGGGGGACAATGAGCAGTTCTTC.

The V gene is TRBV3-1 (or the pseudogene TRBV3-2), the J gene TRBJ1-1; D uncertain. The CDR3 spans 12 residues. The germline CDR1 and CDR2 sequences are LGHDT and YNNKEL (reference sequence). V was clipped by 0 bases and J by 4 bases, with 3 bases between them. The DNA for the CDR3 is TGTGCCAGCAGCCAAGATCGCACTGAAGCTTTCTTT. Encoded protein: CASSQDRTEAFF.

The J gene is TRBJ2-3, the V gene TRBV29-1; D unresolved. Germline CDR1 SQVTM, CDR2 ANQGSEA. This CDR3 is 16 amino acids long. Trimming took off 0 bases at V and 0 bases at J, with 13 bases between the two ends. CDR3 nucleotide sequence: TGCAGCGTTGAAGATGTAGTAACCACTAGCACAGATACGCAGTATTTT. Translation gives CSVEDVVTTSTDTQYF.

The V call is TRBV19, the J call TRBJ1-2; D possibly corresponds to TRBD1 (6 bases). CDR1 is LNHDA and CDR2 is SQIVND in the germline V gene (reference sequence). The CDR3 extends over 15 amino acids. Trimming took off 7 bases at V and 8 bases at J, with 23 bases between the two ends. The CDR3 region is CASTSRGQFPRGYTF. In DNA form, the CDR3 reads TGTGCCAGTACGTCGAGAGGACAGTTCCCCCGCGGCTACACCTTC.

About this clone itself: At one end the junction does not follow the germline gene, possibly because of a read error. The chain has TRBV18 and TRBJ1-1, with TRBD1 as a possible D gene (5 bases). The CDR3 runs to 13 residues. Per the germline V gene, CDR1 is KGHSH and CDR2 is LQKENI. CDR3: CASSSSQDTEAFF. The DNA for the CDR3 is TGTGCCAGCTCATCTTCCCAGGACACCGAAGCTTTCTTT.